This T cell receptor beta chain was found in a study of T cell clonality in common variable immunodeficiency (dated by TCRdb to between 2014 and 2017). The paper's findings and limits, for the study overall: Fewer TCRbeta clones were shared among CVID subjects than among healthy controls (p < 0.0001). Even though DNA input was equal, the average per sample came to 82,000 or so unique sequences for controls compared with about 30,000 for CVID samples. The authors noted that sequencing repertoires of T cell subpopulations would be needed to clarify what caused the increased clonality in CVID. Compared with healthy controls, CVID subjects showed increased TCRbeta clonality (t-test p = 0.018), a feature most characteristic of about a third of subjects. CVID TCRbeta sequences were reported to have fewer deletions and N-nucleotide insertions and to lack highly modified clones with 13 or more V deletions. Patient heterogeneity within the CVID cohort put limits on correlating repertoire features with clinical complications.

Worth noting for this clone: Its antigen has not been determined. One end of the junction is discordant with germline, which a read error may explain. The read terminates 3 residues ahead of where the CDR3 ends, so the germline J gene completes it.

Equivalent amounts of genomic DNA from CVID and control samples were used as sequencing input. For every sample, a 60 bp segment covering the rearranged TCRbeta CDR3 region was amplified and then sequenced. TCRbeta amplification used the immunoSEQ assay, a bias-corrected multiplex PCR with high-throughput sequencing. The study's processing was this. Every unique nucleotide sequence counted as a clone and was annotated with V, D and J genes, copy number and frequency. Sequences were labeled productive if in frame, and non-productive if out of frame or containing stop codons. As previously described, clonality was calculated on the basis of Shannon's entropy. The predicted amino acid sequences of productive clones were used to derive mean CDR3 Kyte-Doolittle hydropathy. Using the R hclust function, scaled V gene usage was clustered hierarchically with Manhattan distance and complete linkage. Sharing of clones by CDR3 amino acid sequence was evaluated through resampling of 12 repertoires per group over 100 rounds. The repertoires were screened for 55 to 75 published EBV-specific TCRbeta sequences and 200 to 250 published CMV-specific TCRbeta sequences. After two CVID samples that produced fewer than 10,000 sequences were dropped from the analysis, around 40 CVID repertoires remained. TCRdb stores this immuneACCESS table with in-frame sequences only. Part of the clones is absent; in the studies checked, under half of the shortfall reflects unresolved V genes, and no reason is known for the rest. That table supplies the V and J calls and clone size; D and trimming were determined from the DNA. The table records 10,000 to 13,000 clones for this sample, and not one of them appears only once. Approximately 5.7% of the sample comes from the top ten.

Standard criteria were used to diagnose CVID, namely serum IgG, IgA and/or IgM reduced below the normal range together with specific antibody deficiency. There were under 50 subjects in the CVID group (around 15 female and 29 male), ranging in age from about 9 to 65 years, with a mean age of around 39. Predominantly Caucasian heritage was noted among both the CVID patients and the healthy controls. Replacement immunoglobulin therapy had been administered to all CVID subjects for at least one year at the time of study participation. At blood collection, none of the CVID subjects was ill or on immunomodulatory or immunosuppressive medication. Heparinized peripheral whole blood samples of about 5 to 9 ml were collected from each donor. Genomic DNA from adults with common variable immune deficiency (CVID) and from healthy adult controls was the source for sequencing TCRbeta CDR3 repertoires. Diluted blood was density-centrifuged over Hypaque 1077 or Ficoll-Paque to isolate peripheral blood mononuclear cells. Genomic DNA was obtained from unsorted mononuclear cells through either Qiagen column purification or a centrifugation-based method.

In the germline V gene (reference sequence), CDR1 corresponds to SEHNR and CDR2 to FQNEAQ. The CDR3 has 12 amino acids, counting the end cysteine and phenylalanine. The CDR3 was read in part: 27 bases, with the frame set at base 1. This TCR came from a human donor with common variable immunodeficiency. Sequencing used peripheral blood mononuclear cells. The receptor chain draws on TRBV7-9 and TRBJ2-7; TRBD1 is possibly the D segment (5 matching bases). CDR3 loop: CSSSLSRDEQYF. The CDR3 DNA, read in part, is TGTTCCAGCAGTTTGTCCAGGGACGAG.